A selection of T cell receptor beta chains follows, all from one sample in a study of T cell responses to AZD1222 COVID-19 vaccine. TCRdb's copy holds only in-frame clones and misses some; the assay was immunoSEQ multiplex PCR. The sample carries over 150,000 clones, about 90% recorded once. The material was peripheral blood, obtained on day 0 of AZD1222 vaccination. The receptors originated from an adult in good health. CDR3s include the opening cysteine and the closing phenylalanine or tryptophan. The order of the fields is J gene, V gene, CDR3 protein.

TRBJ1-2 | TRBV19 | CASSMTTPTSGYTF
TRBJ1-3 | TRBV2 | CASRAGTGGFGNTIYF
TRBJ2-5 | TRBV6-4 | CASSVGVGGPETQYF
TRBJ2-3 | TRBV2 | CASSPSGRSDTQYF
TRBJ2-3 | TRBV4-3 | CASSQGGLAAADTQYF
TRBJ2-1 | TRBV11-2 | CASSFPSGSTYNEQFF
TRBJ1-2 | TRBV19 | CASSPDGSGPYYGYTF
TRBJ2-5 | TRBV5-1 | CASSLPAWGARETQYF
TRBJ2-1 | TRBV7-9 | CASSLRVFEQFF
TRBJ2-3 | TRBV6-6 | CASSSPGTPQYF
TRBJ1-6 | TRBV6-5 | CASTRTGRDSPLHF
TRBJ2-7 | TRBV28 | CASSSLDGSYEQYF
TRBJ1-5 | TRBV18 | CASSPLRRGGDQPQHF
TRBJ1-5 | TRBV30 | CAWSQGRVNQPQHF
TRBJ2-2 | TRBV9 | CASSVAPETGELFF
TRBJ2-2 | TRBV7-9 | CASSLGGVTTGELFF
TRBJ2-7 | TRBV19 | CASSIAGRVYEQYF
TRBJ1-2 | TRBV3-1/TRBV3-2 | CASSGGQENYGYTF